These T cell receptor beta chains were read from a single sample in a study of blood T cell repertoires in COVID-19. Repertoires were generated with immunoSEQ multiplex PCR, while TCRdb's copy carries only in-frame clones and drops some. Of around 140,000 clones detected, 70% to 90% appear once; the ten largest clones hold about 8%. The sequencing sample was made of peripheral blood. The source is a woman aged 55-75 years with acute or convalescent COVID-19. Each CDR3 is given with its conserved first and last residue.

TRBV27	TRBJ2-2	CASSKGGLAFAGELFF
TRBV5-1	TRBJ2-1	CASSYSGEHYNEQFF
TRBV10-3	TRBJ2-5	CAINSGGEAWETQYF
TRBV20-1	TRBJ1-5	CSASLGGSGQPQHF
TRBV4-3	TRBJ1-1	CASSSFTGTNTEAFF
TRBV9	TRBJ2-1	CASSVVGGGAFEQFF
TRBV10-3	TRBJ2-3	CAISGVQGGSTDTQYF
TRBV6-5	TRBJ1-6	CASVTGGFNNSPLHF
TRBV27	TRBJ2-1	CASSLGTSGGNEQFF
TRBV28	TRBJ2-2	CASGGVRAGELFF
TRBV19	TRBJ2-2	CASSTRSGGTGELFF
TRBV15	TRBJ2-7	CATSRAFTTGTLQGYEQYF
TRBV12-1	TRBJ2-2	CASSFGLAGDLKAGELFF
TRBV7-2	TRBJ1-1	CASSLDRVEAFF
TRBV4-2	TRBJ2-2	CASSHDKLAGQTGELFF
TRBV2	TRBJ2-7	CASTVASRYEQYF
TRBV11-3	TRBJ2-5	CASSLVRLAGTQYF
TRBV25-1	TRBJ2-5	CASSDPNQETQYF
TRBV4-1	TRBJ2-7	CASSLTPGQGANEQYF
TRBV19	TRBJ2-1	CASSSQDRTLNNEQFF
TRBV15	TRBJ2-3	CATTDSAVRDTQYF
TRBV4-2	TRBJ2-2	CASSLAGANTGELFF
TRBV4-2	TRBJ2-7	CASSQTGTGVHEQYF
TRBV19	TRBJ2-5	CASSRKDIQTQYF